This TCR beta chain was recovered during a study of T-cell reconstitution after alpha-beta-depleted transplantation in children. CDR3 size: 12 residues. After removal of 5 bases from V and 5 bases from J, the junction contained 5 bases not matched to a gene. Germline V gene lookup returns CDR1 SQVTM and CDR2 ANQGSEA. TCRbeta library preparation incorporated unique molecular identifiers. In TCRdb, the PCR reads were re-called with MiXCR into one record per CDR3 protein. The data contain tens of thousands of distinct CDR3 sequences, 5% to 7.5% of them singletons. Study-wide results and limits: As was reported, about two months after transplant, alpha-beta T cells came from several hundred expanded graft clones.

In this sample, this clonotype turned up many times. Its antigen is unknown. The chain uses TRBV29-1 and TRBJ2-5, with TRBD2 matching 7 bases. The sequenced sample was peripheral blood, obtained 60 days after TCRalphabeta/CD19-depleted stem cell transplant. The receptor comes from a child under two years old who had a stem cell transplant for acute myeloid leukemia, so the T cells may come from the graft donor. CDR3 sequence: CSVYEGGETQYF. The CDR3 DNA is TGCAGCGTTTACGAGGGAGGGGAGACCCAGTACTTC.